The rows below give T cell receptor beta chains drawn from one sample of a study of regulatory T cells in long-lasting Graves disease. TCRdb recomputed calls from the multiplex PCR reads with MiXCR, one row per CDR3 protein. The table shows more than 400,000 distinct CDR3 sequences, with 15% to 20% occurring only once. The data also belong to a second study, concerning T cells in Graves' hyperthyroidism and ophthalmopathy.

The sample consisted of peripheral blood mononuclear cells (PBMCs), taken at new diagnosis, from a patient treated with antithyroid drugs. The source of these receptors is a woman aged 25 to 39 with Graves disease. CDR3s include the opening cysteine and the closing phenylalanine or tryptophan. A clone size is listed for some rows: how often the clone was seen (once, few, many), or a class if it is expanded.

abundance	v_gene	CDR3aa
many	TRBV28	CASSYRFSYEQYF
few	TRBV19	CASKAGQGTDTQYF
few	TRBV11-2	CASSNWGSGRSEETQYF
many	TRBV5-6	CASSRGHRSYEQYF
many	TRBV18	CASSATGTDYTF
NA	TRBV10-1	CASSVSEGLSTDTQYF
many	TRBV12-3/TRBV12-4	CASTASGSGTGELFF
many	TRBV5-5	CASSFMGAQNIQYF
many	TRBV12-3/TRBV12-4	CASSYAPGQGHSPLHF
many	TRBV28	CASSQQGQLSSYEQYF
NA	TRBV6-9	CASSYSRDRSNQPQHF
NA	TRBV5-5	CASSLAPTSGNTIYF
many	TRBV9	CASSVGGGDSYNEQFF
many	TRBV28	CASSSRSQWDRGAIREKLFF
many	TRBV24-1	CATSDYKGGYQPQHF
few	TRBV29-1	CSASGPRSSSYNSPLHF
NA	TRBV19	CASTLSGTEAFF
many	TRBV12-3/TRBV12-4	CASRQREGNEQFF
many	TRBV27	CASSLSGTWEGFGYTF
many	TRBV5-1	CASSPRQGQNPYNEQFF
few	TRBV6-2/TRBV6-3	CASSRDRGGETQYF
many	TRBV9	CASSPSPQETQYF
once	TRBV7-6	CASSPGSLSYEQYF
NA	TRBV5-6	CASSLMAGTPAYEQYF
many	TRBV20-1	CSASKGSFGTEAFF
NA	TRBV5-6	CASSDEKWTGGAGNYGYTF
many	TRBV6-1	CASSHERGSRNPYEQYF
NA	TRBV9	CASSPEESLSTDTQYF
many	TRBV18	CASSPGGRANTGELFF
NA	TRBV15	CATSRGAGSGTGELFF